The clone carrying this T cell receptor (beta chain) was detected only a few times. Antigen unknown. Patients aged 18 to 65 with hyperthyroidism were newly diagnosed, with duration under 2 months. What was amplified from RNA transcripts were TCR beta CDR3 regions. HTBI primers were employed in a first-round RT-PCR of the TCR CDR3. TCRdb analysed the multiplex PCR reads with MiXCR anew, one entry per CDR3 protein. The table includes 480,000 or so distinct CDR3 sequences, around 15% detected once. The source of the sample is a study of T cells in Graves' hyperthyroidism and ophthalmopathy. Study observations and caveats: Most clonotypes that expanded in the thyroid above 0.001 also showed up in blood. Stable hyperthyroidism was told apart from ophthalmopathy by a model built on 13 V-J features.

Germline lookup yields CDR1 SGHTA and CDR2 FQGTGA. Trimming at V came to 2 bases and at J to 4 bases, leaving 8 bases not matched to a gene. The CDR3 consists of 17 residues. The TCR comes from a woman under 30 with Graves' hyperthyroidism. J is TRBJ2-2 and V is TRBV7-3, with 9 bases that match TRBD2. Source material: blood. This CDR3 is CASSLAAGGPGTGELFF. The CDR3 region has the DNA TGTGCCAGCAGCTTAGCCGCGGGAGGGCCAGGCACCGGGGAGCTGTTTTTT.